This is a list of T cell receptor beta chains from one sample in a study of T cells in Graves' hyperthyroidism and ophthalmopathy. From the multiplex PCR reads, TCRdb called clonotypes with MiXCR, one entry per CDR3 protein. The sample gives approximately 300,000 distinct CDR3 sequences, over 15% of which show up once; 33% is in the top ten. Sequenced material: blood. The receptor source for this set is a man aged 30-40 years with Graves' hyperthyroidism. Each CDR3 is given with its conserved first and last residue. A D gene is named only where the DNA matches it firmly. The size entry is marked missing in some rows and otherwise reads once, few, many or a size class.

d_gene,v_gene,abundance,j_gene,CDR3nt,CDR3aa
-,TRBV20-1,-,TRBJ2-1,TGCAGTGCTAGAGATCTCGGCTGGCAGTTCTTC,CSARDLGWQFF
TRBD1,TRBV7-7,many,TRBJ2-7,TGTGCTAGCAGCACGGACAGGGCCAACGAGCAGTACTTC,CASSTDRANEQYF
-,TRBV12-3/TRBV12-4,many,TRBJ2-1,TGTGCCAGCAGTTTGACAGCCTACAATGAGCAGTTCTTC,CASSLTAYNEQFF
-,TRBV19,-,TRBJ2-1,TGTGCCAGTAATAAGGGGGATAGCTCCTACAATGAGCAGTTCTTC,CASNKGDSSYNEQFF
TRBD2,TRBV7-3,-,TRBJ2-1,TGTGCCAGCAGCTTTTCGGGGCTAACGGGAGGAGAGCAGTTCTTC,CASSFSGLTGGEQFF
TRBD2,TRBV5-1,few,TRBJ2-3,TGCGCCAGCAGTGTAGCGGGAGGGCCAACAGATACGCAGTATTTT,CASSVAGGPTDTQYF
-,TRBV6-9,-,TRBJ2-1,TGTGCCAGCAGTTGGAGGGACACTTCCTACAATGAGCAGTTCTTC,CASSWRDTSYNEQFF
-,TRBV7-2,many,TRBJ1-2,TGTGCCAGCAGCTTAAGGCAGGGGTATGGCTACACCTTC,CASSLRQGYGYTF
-,TRBV7-3,many,TRBJ2-3,TGTGCCAGCAGCCCCGGAAGGGGTACGCAGTATTTT,CASSPGRGTQYF
TRBD2,TRBV19,-,TRBJ2-1,TGTGCCAGTAGTACCCACGGGGCTAGCGGGACCAATGAGCAGTTCTTC,CASSTHGASGTNEQFF
-,TRBV24-1,few,TRBJ1-6,TGTGCCACCAGTGAGGGGAGCTCCTATAATTCACCCCTCCACTTT,CATSEGSSYNSPLHF
-,TRBV20-1,many,TRBJ1-5,TGCAGTGCTAGAGACAGGGTCCAGCCCCAGCATTTT,CSARDRVQPQHF
TRBD1,TRBV20-1,-,TRBJ1-5,TGCAGTGCTAGAGGGGACAGCGATCAGCCCCAGCATTTT,CSARGDSDQPQHF
-,TRBV5-5,-,TRBJ1-5,TGTGCCAGCAGCCCGGCTCCGGGACACGGTAAGCCCCAGCATTTT,CASSPAPGHGKPQHF
-,TRBV30,few,TRBJ2-7,TGTGCCTGGAGTGTTTCCGGGAGCGACGAGCAGTACTTC,CAWSVSGSDEQYF
-,TRBV15,-,TRBJ1-4,TGTGCCACCAGCAGATACTTCGGTGCAACTAATGAAAAACTGTTTTTT,CATSRYFGATNEKLFF
-,TRBV25-1,-,TRBJ2-1,TGTGCCAGCACAGGGATTCGCCGGGGGTCCTACAATGAGCAGTTCTTC,CASTGIRRGSYNEQFF
TRBD2,TRBV6-1,few,TRBJ2-7,TGTGCCAGCAGAGAGCTTTTAGCGGGAGTAGGTGAGCAGTACTTC,CASRELLAGVGEQYF
-,TRBV28,-,TRBJ1-6,TGTGCCACCATACCCCCCCCGGACAGCTCCTATAATTCACCCCTCCACTTT,CATIPPPDSSYNSPLHF
-,TRBV5-1,-,TRBJ2-3,TGCGCCAGCAGCCCCCCCTTAAGGACGGCAAACACAGATACGCAGTATTTT,CASSPPLRTANTDTQYF
TRBD1,TRBV12-3/TRBV12-4,many,TRBJ2-5,TGTGCCAGCACGGGGGACAGGGCGATGGAGACCCAGTACTTC,CASTGDRAMETQYF
TRBD1,TRBV6-2/TRBV6-3,few,TRBJ2-1,TGTGCCAGCAGTTCCCCGGGACAGGGGAACAATGAGCAGCTCTTC,CASSSPGQGNNEQLF
-,TRBV2,few,TRBJ1-1,TGTGCCAGCAGAGCAACACGGACAGAGAACACTGAAGCTTTCTTT,CASRATRTENTEAFF
-,TRBV20-1,-,TRBJ1-4,TGCAGTGCTGTCCGGGTCCTTGAAAAACTGTTTTTT,CSAVRVLEKLFF
TRBD1,TRBV20-1,many,TRBJ2-7,TGCAGTGCTAGATGGACAGGGAACGAGCAGTACTTC,CSARWTGNEQYF
TRBD1,TRBV9,few,TRBJ2-1,TGTGCCAGCAGCGGATTGGACAGGGGGCGTCGAAGCTCCTACAATGAGCAGTTCTTC,CASSGLDRGRRSSYNEQFF
-,TRBV7-9,few,TRBJ1-1,TGTGCCAGCAGCCCCGGCCCGATGAACACTGAAGCTTTCTTT,CASSPGPMNTEAFF
TRBD1,TRBV20-1,few,TRBJ1-6,TGCAGTGCTAGGCAAACCGGGACAGCTAATTCACCCCTCCACTTT,CSARQTGTANSPLHF
-,TRBV7-2,many,TRBJ1-6,TGTGCCAGCAGCTCCCGACAGGCCGGAGATAATTCACCCCTCCACTTT,CASSSRQAGDNSPLHF
TRBD2,TRBV2,many,TRBJ2-3,TGTGCCAGCAGTGGGGGGGGGGGGTTGTACACAGATACGCAGTATTTT,CASSGGGGLYTDTQYF